This entry describes one T cell receptor (beta chain). What it binds is not known. This record comes from a study of T-cell memory formation after mild COVID-19. General study points: The appearance of some responding clones in pre-infection memory suggested that cross-reactive memory joined.

Constant-segment primers and 5'RACE yielded cDNA libraries for TCR alpha and TCR beta, each carrying sample barcodes and UMIs. Each CDR3 protein is one row after TCRdb ran MiXCR on the 5' RACE reads. Here the sample spans around 450,000 distinct CDR3 sequences, roughly 24% being singletons. The V gene lost 7 bases and the J gene lost 13 bases, with 20 bases spanning the gap. The CDR3 sequence is 13 residues long. The chain carries TRBV12-3 or TRBV12-4 and TRBJ1-5; D is unclear. The sequencing sample was made of PBMCs or a T cell subset sorted from them (not recorded which). This receptor was taken from an adult woman who had mild COVID-19 (a few samples of this study predate the infection). Cell type and time point are not known. This chain's CDR3 is CASTPRFMGAQHF. The DNA for the CDR3 is TGTGCCAGCACCCCCCGCTTTATGGGAGCTCAGCATTTT.